The T cell receptor beta chain under discussion was sequenced for a study of cytomegalovirus exposure and HLA in healthy donors. General study findings and limits: Reportedly, cytomegalovirus status was diagnosed with high sensitivity and specificity. Later analysis demonstrated an association between a missense DCLRE1C variant and TCR beta V- and J-gene trimming. Cytomegalovirus-associated TCR beta chains were listed, numbering under 200.

Donors consisted of healthy bone marrow donors. For this clone: Its target is unknown.

Germline CDR1 and CDR2: MNHEY and SVGAGI. Germline trimming cut 6 bases from V and 5 bases from J; bases unmatched to any gene: 11. CDR3 length: 15 amino acids. PCR used 60 Vbeta primers and 13 Jbeta primers. The protocol was immunoSEQ multiplex PCR, while the TCRdb copy is restricted to in-frame clones and leaves out a portion. The sample consists of around 160,000 clones, 73% of them appearing once. The J gene is TRBJ2-7, the V gene TRBV6-5, with TRBD2 matching over 9 bases. The sequence came from a woman aged 18-29 years in good health and CMV-seronegative. Specimen: PBMCs. As DNA, the CDR3 is TGTGCCAGCAGACCCTCGGGGCTAGCGGGGAACGAGCAGTACTTC. This sequence encodes CASRPSGLAGNEQYF.